This TCR beta chain derives from a study of blood T cell repertoires in COVID-19. About the research overall: PBMCs, B-cell-depleted T cells, or T cells provided the cDNA or gDNA that made up the material.

V was pared by 4 bases and J by 4 bases, with 12 bases of the junction left unmatched. CDR1 is LNHDA, CDR2 SQIVND, per germline (reference sequence). The CDR3 is 16 amino acids. Source study methods: Quantification of nucleated cells was approximated via reference gene primer amplification. The repertoire was sequenced with immunoSEQ multiplex PCR; TCRdb's copy has only in-frame clones and lacks some. V and J calls and clone size are given by that table; D and trimming were obtained from the DNA. The table has 250,000 to 350,000 clones, roughly 86% seen once. The TCR originated in a woman under 40 who had recovered from COVID-19. The J gene is TRBJ1-1, the V gene TRBV19, with 7 bases lining up with TRBD1. The specimen was peripheral blood. The CDR3 region is CASSTAGGVLFTEAFF. DNA of the CDR3: TGTGCCAGTAGTACGGCAGGGGGTGTCCTTTTCACTGAAGCTTTCTTT. Drawing the rest from reference TRBV19 and TRBJ1-1, the complete variable domain is DGGITQSPKYLFRKEGQNVTLSCEQNLNHDAMYWYRQDPGQGLRLIYYSQIVNDFQKGDIAEGYSVSREKKESFPLTVTSAQKNPTAFYLCASSTAGGVLFTEAFFGQGTRLTVV.